A single sample gave rise to the 23 T cell receptor beta chains below, sequenced in a study of cytomegalovirus exposure and HLA in healthy donors. The repertoire was sequenced with immunoSEQ multiplex PCR; TCRdb's copy has only in-frame clones and lacks some. Of tens of thousands of clones listed, approximately 94% are singletons. The sample taken for sequencing was PBMCs. The receptors here all came from a man aged 18 to 30 in good health and CMV-seropositive.

A few counts support this clone. The V call is TRBV10-1, the J call TRBJ2-7; 9 bases are shared with TRBD2. J was trimmed by 2 bases and V by 3 bases; bases with no gene match: 17. The CDR3 runs to 19 residues. CDR1 is WNHNN, CDR2 SYGVQD, per germline (reference sequence). The CDR3: CASSEFPPPPSGATYEQYF. The CDR3 coding sequence is TGCGCCAGCAGTGAATTCCCACCCCCTCCTAGCGGGGCAACCTACGAGCAGTACTTC.

V and J are TRBV7-8 and TRBJ2-5; tentatively, D is TRBD1 (6 bases). Germline V lookup: CDR1 SGHVS, CDR2 FQNEAQ. The CDR3 length is 14 residues. Trimming left V 5 bases short and J 3 bases short, with 13 bases between. Written as DNA, the CDR3 is TGTGCCAGCAGCCACGGGACATCTGAAGAGACCCAGTACTTC. Protein sequence: CASSHGTSEETQYF.

The rearrangement links TRBV30 to TRBJ2-2; D is unresolved. Germline V gene lookup returns CDR1 GTSNPN and CDR2 SVGIG (reference sequence). V lost 2 bases to trimming and J lost 6 bases, with 10 bases between them. The CDR3 spans 13 residues. For the CDR3, the DNA is TGTGCCTGGAGTCGTGGAGTCTCCGGGGAGCTGTTTTTT. Its protein is CAWSRGVSGELFF.

This rearrangement joins TRBV18 to TRBJ2-5, with D perhaps matching TRBD1 (5 bases). V was pared by 3 bases and J by 1 base, with 9 bases between. CDR3 size: 14 residues. Germline V gene sequence: CDR1 KGHSH, CDR2 LQKENI. The CDR3 region is CASSPGPAQETQYF. The CDR3 DNA sequence: TGTGCCAGCTCACCGGGGCCTGCCCAAGAGACCCAGTACTTC. Filled out from reference TRBV18 and TRBJ2-5, the complete variable domain reads NAGVMQNPRHLVRRRGQEARLRCSPMKGHSHVYWYRQLPEEGLKFMVYLQKENIIDESGMPKERFSAEFPKEGPSILRIQQVVRGDSAAYFCASSPGPAQETQYFGPGTRLLVL.

The DNA of the CDR3 is TGTGCCAGCAGCAAAAACCAGGGTTTTCAGCCCCAGCATTTT. It codes for CASSKNQGFQPQHF. The V call is TRBV21-1, the J call TRBJ1-5; TRBD1 is the table's D call, not checked against the DNA. TRBV21-1 represents a pseudogene. The CDR3 covers 14 residues.

This clone was detected only once. J is TRBJ2-7 and V is TRBV5-6; tentative D call: TRBD1 (5 bases). This CDR3 comprises 17 residues. CDR1 SGHDT and CDR2 YYEEEE come from the germline V gene. V was pared by 4 bases and J by 6 bases, with 26 bases between. The CDR3 is CASSPAGIWQGRVEQYF. The CDR3 DNA is TGTGCCAGCAGCCCTGCCGGTATTTGGCAGGGAAGGGTCGAGCAGTACTTC.

CDR3 sequence: CASSVWTGGLNTEAFF. The CDR3 nucleotides are TGCGCCAGCAGCGTCTGGACAGGGGGCTTGAACACTGAAGCTTTCTTT. This chain uses TRBV5-1 with TRBJ1-1; 11 positions agree with TRBD1. V shed 4 bases and J 0 bases; nucleotides not matched to a gene: 5. Looked up from germline, CDR1 is SGHRS and CDR2 is YFSETQ. CDR3 length equals 16 residues.

This sequence joins TRBV13 and TRBJ1-2; tentative D call: TRBD1 (5 bases). V dropped 5 bases and J dropped 4 bases, with 11 bases sitting between them. This CDR3 spans 13 amino acids. Germline values: CDR1 PRHDT, CDR2 FYEKMQ (reference sequence). The CDR3 nucleotides read TGTGCCAGCAGCCCGGGGACTGCCTATGGCTACACCTTC. Its translation: CASSPGTAYGYTF.

The chain joins TRBV19 to TRBJ2-2, with D possibly matching TRBD2 (5 bases). V lost 3 bases, J lost 2 bases, and 13 bases lay in between. The CDR3 is made up of 16 amino acids. CDR1 is LNHDA and CDR2 is SQIVND in the germline V gene (reference sequence). The CDR3: CASSIRGDSNTGELFF. The CDR3 DNA reads as TGTGCCAGTAGTATTCGGGGAGACTCTAACACCGGGGAGCTGTTTTTT.

The J gene is TRBJ1-3, the V gene TRBV7-9; no firm D call. The CDR3 length is 13 residues. Per germline, CDR1 SEHNR and CDR2 FQNEAQ (reference sequence). Trimming took 4 bases from V and 1 from J, leaving 5 bases between them. The CDR3 bases are TGTGCCAGCAGCTCTAAATCTGGAAACACCATATATTTT. Its translation: CASSSKSGNTIYF.

V is TRBV18 and J is TRBJ2-5; 12 positions match TRBD2. The germline gives CDR1 KGHSH, CDR2 LQKENI. V shed 3 bases, J shed 4 bases, and the junction held 9 bases outside the gene matches. The CDR3 runs to 17 residues. The DNA of the CDR3 is TGTGCCAGCTCACCGAGGGCGACTAGCGGGAGTTTAGAGACCCAGTACTTC. It is translated as CASSPRATSGSLETQYF.

The chain is built from TRBV7-9 and TRBJ2-5; a possible D gene is TRBD2 (5 bases). The length of the CDR3 is 15 residues. Trimming took off 5 bases at V and 4 bases at J, with 17 bases between the two ends. Per the germline V gene, CDR1 is SEHNR and CDR2 is FQNEAQ (reference sequence). This CDR3 is CASSPKYGSGETQYF. The CDR3 DNA sequence: TGTGCCAGCAGCCCTAAATATGGAAGCGGAGAGACCCAGTACTTC.

V usage is TRBV27 and J usage is TRBJ2-7, with TRBD1 matching over 9 bases. Unmatched junction bases numbered 6, after V lost 3 bases and J lost 3 bases. The germline CDR1 and CDR2 sequences are MNHEY and SMNVEV (reference sequence). The CDR3 loop spans 15 amino acids. The CDR3 DNA follows: TGTGCCAGCAGTTTGGGGACAGGGTTAGGCTACGAGCAGTACTTC. Its translation: CASSLGTGLGYEQYF.

V is TRBV5-1 and J is TRBJ1-1; the D gene is possibly TRBD1 (5 bases). Deletions cut 1 base from V and 4 bases from J, with 8 bases between. CDR3 size: 13 residues. Looked up from germline, CDR1 is SGHRS and CDR2 is YFSETQ. CDR3 sequence: CASSLQGGTEAFF. In DNA, the CDR3 is TGCGCCAGCAGCTTGCAGGGTGGCACTGAAGCTTTCTTT.

The chain couples TRBV7-2 to TRBJ1-1; D gene uncertain. V lost 5 bases to trimming and J lost 0 bases, with 7 bases between them. CDR1 and CDR2 (germline): SGHTA, FQGNSA. The CDR3 runs to 13 residues. This CDR3 is CASSLSLNTEAFF. The DNA for the CDR3 is TGTGCCAGCAGCCTTAGTCTGAACACTGAAGCTTTCTTT.

This clone was counted once. The chain couples TRBV5-6 to TRBJ1-2; 8 nucleotides align to TRBD1. Germline-derived CDR1 and CDR2 are SGHDT and YYEEEE. This CDR3 spans 16 amino acids. The V and J ends lost 0 bases and 2 bases, in that order; junction bases with no gene match: 6. The CDR3 DNA follows: TGTGCCAGCAGCTTGGCCCGGACAGGGAACAACTATGGCTACACCTTC. It specifies CASSLARTGNNYGYTF.

The V gene is TRBV9, the J gene TRBJ2-3; D may be TRBD1 (5 bases). This CDR3 is 14 amino acids long. Germline V gives CDR1 SGDLS, CDR2 YYNGEE. V was pared by 0 bases and J by 5 bases, with 10 bases between. Here the CDR3 reads CASSVVGPGDTQYF. As DNA, the CDR3 is TGTGCCAGCAGCGTAGTGGGGCCCGGAGATACGCAGTATTTT.

The J gene is TRBJ2-5, the V gene TRBV28; possibly TRBD2 for D (6 bases). The germline V gene has CDR1 MDHEN and CDR2 SYDVKM. The CDR3 is 15 residues long. Trimming left V 3 bases short and J 1 base short, with 12 bases between. CDR3 loop: CASSFHQGGQETQYF. CDR3 DNA sequence: TGTGCCAGCAGTTTCCATCAGGGAGGCCAAGAGACCCAGTACTTC.

The rearrangement uses TRBV11-3 and TRBJ2-7; 10 nucleotides align to TRBD1. The ends lost 1 base at V and 5 bases at J; junction bases unmatched: 14. This CDR3 region has 18 residues. CDR1 SGHNT and CDR2 YENEEA come from the germline V gene. The CDR3 loop is CASSLGSGIGTGADEQYF. DNA of the CDR3: TGTGCCAGCAGCTTAGGCTCGGGGATCGGGACAGGGGCGGACGAGCAGTACTTC. The full variable domain, rest sourced from reference TRBV11-3 and TRBJ2-7, is EAGVVQSPRYKIIEKKQPVAFWCNPISGHNTLYWYLQNLGQGPELLIRYENEEAVDDSQLPKDRFSAERLKGVDSTLKIQPAELGDSAVYLCASSLGSGIGTGADEQYFGPGTRLTVT.

The V gene is TRBV5-1, the J gene TRBJ2-1, with a possible D match to TRBD1 (6 bases). Trimming left V 6 bases short and J 8 bases short, with 18 bases between. This CDR3 is 14 amino acids long. Germline CDR1 and CDR2: SGHRS and YFSETQ. The CDR3 here is CASIGGKRGDEQFF. CDR3 coding DNA: TGCGCCAGCATTGGGGGCAAACGGGGCGATGAGCAGTTCTTC.

The chain has TRBV5-4 and TRBJ1-1; 8 positions agree with TRBD1. CDR1 and CDR2 (germline): SGHNT, YYREEE (reference sequence). J was trimmed by 3 bases and V by 8 bases; bases with no gene match: 9. CDR3 length equals 14 residues. The CDR3 DNA reads as TGTGCCAGTTCATCCGGGACAGGACACACTGAAGCTTTCTTT. Translated: CASSSGTGHTEAFF.

The rearrangement uses TRBV6-5 and TRBJ2-2; D call uncertain. Trimming stripped 0 bases from V and 1 base from J, with 3 bases between. From germline, CDR1 is MNHEY and CDR2 SVGAGI. CDR3 length: 14 amino acids. DNA for the CDR3: TGTGCCAGCAGTTACTCCTGGAACACCGGGGAGCTGTTTTTT. It yields the protein CASSYSWNTGELFF.

The CDR3 spells CASSSRTSGGLGSYEQYF. The CDR3 DNA follows: TGTGCCAGCAGCTCCCGGACTAGCGGGGGCCTCGGCTCCTACGAGCAGTACTTC. V and J are TRBV7-2 and TRBJ2-7; TRBD2 matches at 13 bases. Trimming cost V 4 bases and J 0 bases; bases outside gene matches: 9. There are 18 residues in the CDR3. CDR1 and CDR2 from the germline V gene are SGHTA and FQGNSA.